A single sample is the source of the 27 T cell receptor beta chains below, sequenced in a study of monozygotic twins with inflammatory bowel disease. TCRdb reanalyzed the 5' RACE reads and collapses them to one entry per CDR3 protein, without DNA. This sample contains 110,000 to 150,000 distinct CDR3 sequences. Sequenced sample: blood. The receptor source for this set is a human donor with ulcerative colitis or Crohn's disease, or a healthy co-twin of an affected twin (not recorded which).

This chain joins TRBV29-1 and TRBJ2-7; checking the TCRdb D call of TRBD2 is not possible without DNA. CDR1 is SQVTM, CDR2 ANQGSEA, per germline. This CDR3 is 12 amino acids long. The CDR3 here is CSASGITYEQYF.

The CDR3 sequence: CASSQGQPGGIQYF. The genes are TRBV7-6 and TRBJ2-4; TCRdb indicates TRBD1, and absent DNA this call remains unverified. The CDR3 is made up of 14 amino acids. CDR1 is SGHVS, CDR2 FNYEAQ, per germline.

V gene TRBV4-2 combines with J gene TRBJ2-7; lacking DNA, the TRBD2 call made by TCRdb goes unchecked. This CDR3 has 16 amino acids. Germline V gene lookup returns CDR1 LGHNA and CDR2 YNFKEQ. The CDR3 sequence is CASSQEWLGNSDEQYF.

The rearrangement joins TRBV7-9 to TRBJ2-7. CDR3 length equals 13 residues. Germline loops: CDR1 SEHNR, CDR2 FQNEAQ (reference sequence). CDR3 sequence reads: CASSLGITYEQYF.

The chain has TRBV29-1 and TRBJ1-2; as DNA is missing, the TRBD1 call by TCRdb cannot be tested. Germline lookup yields CDR1 SQVTM and CDR2 ANQGSEA. The CDR3 is 11 amino acids. The CDR3 loop is CSGGEGDGYTF.

V gene TRBV29-1 combines with J gene TRBJ2-2; the TCRdb call, TRBD2, lacks DNA for checking. Germline V gene sequence: CDR1 SQVTM, CDR2 ANQGSEA. The CDR3 loop spans 14 amino acids. The CDR3 region is CSVGTSTYTGELFF.

V and J are TRBV23-1 and TRBJ2-7; the TCRdb D gene call, TRBD1, has no DNA to confirm it. TRBV23-1 is known as an ORF, though its function is uncertain. This CDR3 comprises 17 residues. The CDR3 spells CASSRENRQGDCDEQYF.

V and J are TRBV7-2 and TRBJ1-5; TCRdb reports TRBD1, a call that lacks DNA to check it against. Germline CDR1 is SGHTA and CDR2 is FQGNSA. The CDR3 runs 15 residues. CDR3 protein: CASSLERGGNQPQHF.

J is TRBJ2-5 and V is TRBV5-1; TCRdb outputs TRBD2, but without DNA this stays unchecked. Germline lookup yields CDR1 SGHRS and CDR2 YFSETQ. CDR3 length: 15 residues. CDR3 region: CASSSGLAGAETQYF.

The rearrangement uses TRBV7-3 and TRBJ2-6. CDR1 is SGHTA and CDR2 is FQGTGA in the germline V gene. The CDR3 loop spans 14 amino acids. The CDR3 loop is CASSLNSGANVLTF.

The chain carries TRBV28 and TRBJ1-2; TCRdb gives TRBD1 as the D gene, but with no DNA this cannot be confirmed. The V gene's germline CDR1 is MDHEN and CDR2 SYDVKM. There are 16 residues in the CDR3. CDR3 sequence reads: CASSSTGTRLNYGYTF.

The rearrangement joins TRBV7-6 to TRBJ1-3. The CDR3 has 17 residues. CDR1 and CDR2 from the germline V gene are SGHVS and FNYEAQ. This CDR3 is CASSLFGGFTSGNTIYF.

V and J are TRBV5-1 and TRBJ2-6. The length of the CDR3 is 16 residues. CDR1 and CDR2 (germline): SGHRS, YFSETQ. The CDR3 here is CASSLVADSGANVLTF.

This sequence joins TRBV7-3 and TRBJ1-1; TCRdb's D call of TRBD1 is untestable without DNA. CDR1 is SGHTA, CDR2 FQGTGA, per germline. CDR3 length equals 13 residues. CDR3: CASSQGALTEAFF.

V is TRBV27 and J is TRBJ2-1; checking the TCRdb D call of TRBD2 is not possible without DNA. In germline, CDR1 is MNHEY, CDR2 SMNVEV (reference sequence). The CDR3 covers 15 residues. The CDR3 loop reads CASSFSSGVNNEQFF.

This sequence joins TRBV30 and TRBJ2-1; the TCRdb call, TRBD1, lacks DNA for checking. CDR3 size: 11 residues. From germline, CDR1 is GTSNPN and CDR2 SVGIG (reference sequence). CDR3 amino acids: CARGQGAEQFF.

The gene calls are TRBV7-9 and TRBJ2-7; TCRdb's D call of TRBD1 is untestable without DNA. This CDR3 contains 14 residues. Germline V lookup: CDR1 SEHNR, CDR2 FQNEAQ (reference sequence). The CDR3 reads CASSLGTGLYEQYF.

The chain combines TRBV25-1 with TRBJ1-1. In germline, CDR1 is MGHDK, CDR2 SYGVNS. This CDR3 is 12 amino acids long. CDR3 amino acids: CASMSVNTEAFF.

The chain employs TRBV28 and TRBJ1-3; TCRdb's D gene call, TRBD1, goes unchecked for lack of DNA. The length of the CDR3 is 15 residues. Germline lookup yields CDR1 MDHEN and CDR2 SYDVKM. The CDR3 protein is CASSSDRVSGNTIYF. The variable domain in full, with the rest retrieved from reference TRBV28 and TRBJ1-3, is DVKVTQSSRYLVKRTGEKVFLECVQDMDHENMFWYRQDPGLGLRLIYFSYDVKMKEKGDIPEGYSVSREKKERFSLILESASTNQTSMYLCASSSDRVSGNTIYFGEGSWLTVV.

The rearrangement uses TRBV28 and TRBJ1-3; TCRdb picks TRBD1, but there is no DNA to check that call. The CDR3 covers 16 residues. Germline V CDR1 and CDR2: MDHEN, SYDVKM. CDR3 residues: CAAGTGGIGSGNTIYF.

The chain employs TRBV11-1 and TRBJ2-1; the TCRdb D gene call, TRBD2, has no DNA to confirm it. CDR3 length: 15 amino acids. CDR1 and CDR2 from the germline V gene are SGHAT and FQDESV (reference sequence). The CDR3 region is CASSLKREGHNEQFF.

The J gene is TRBJ2-3, the V gene TRBV9; TCRdb picks TRBD2, but there is no DNA to check that call. Per germline, CDR1 SGDLS and CDR2 YYNGEE. The CDR3 sequence is 16 residues long. The CDR3 sequence is CASSAGTSGHTDTQYF.

The chain uses TRBV11-2 and TRBJ2-1; TCRdb names TRBD2, which stays unverified in the absence of DNA. CDR3 length: 16 amino acids. In germline, CDR1 is SGHAT, CDR2 FQNNGV. This CDR3 is CASSSLSGRGYNEQFF.

This rearrangement joins TRBV9 to TRBJ2-5; the D call of TRBD2 rests on TCRdb alone, since no DNA is present to check it. Looked up from germline, CDR1 is SGDLS and CDR2 is YYNGEE. The CDR3 runs to 14 residues. The CDR3 spells CASSFGDHRETQYF.

V usage is TRBV20-1 and J usage is TRBJ1-1; the D gene TCRdb calls, TRBD1, cannot be checked with no DNA. Germline CDR1 and CDR2: DFQATT and SNEGSKA (reference sequence). The CDR3 sequence is 13 residues long. The CDR3 here is CSASQGVNTEAFF.

This chain joins TRBV20-1 and TRBJ2-1; the TRBD1 assignment by TCRdb is unverifiable without DNA. The germline gives CDR1 DFQATT, CDR2 SNEGSKA (reference sequence). There are 12 residues in the CDR3. CDR3 loop: CSAFAQAGEQFF.

The chain joins TRBV3-1 to TRBJ1-6; TCRdb's D call of TRBD1 is untestable without DNA. The germline V gene has CDR1 LGHDT and CDR2 YNNKEL (reference sequence). The CDR3 contains 15 residues. The CDR3 is CASSVQGALNSPLHF.